This record concerns one T cell receptor (beta chain) sequence. Its antigen is still unknown. This specimen belongs to a study of T cell repertoires in cytomegalovirus infection. Study observations and caveats: Within the response measured ex vivo, HLA-C-restricted CMV-specific TCR beta clonotypes were dominant. Carriage of CMV together with the relevant HLA was identifiable through cumulative public TCR beta family frequency.

J was trimmed by 4 bases and V by 4 bases; bases with no gene match: 9. Germline CDR1 is MNHNS and CDR2 is SASEGT. The CDR3 covers 16 residues. TCRdb reprocessed the reads with MiXCR, giving one entry per CDR3 protein. The sample lists 550,000 to 850,000 distinct CDR3 sequences; around 30% were seen once. The sample in question was cultured PBMCs, obtained from culture after CMV antigen stimulation. The V call is TRBV6-1, the J call TRBJ2-1, with 8 nucleotides matching TRBD2. The receptor was isolated from a human donor in good health (CMV status not recorded). Some clones in this sample may be carry-over from other donors' samples. The CDR3 region has the DNA TGTGCCAGCAGTGGGCTGAGCGGGAGTCCTTACAATGAGCAGTTCTTC. Its translation: CASSGLSGSPYNEQFF.